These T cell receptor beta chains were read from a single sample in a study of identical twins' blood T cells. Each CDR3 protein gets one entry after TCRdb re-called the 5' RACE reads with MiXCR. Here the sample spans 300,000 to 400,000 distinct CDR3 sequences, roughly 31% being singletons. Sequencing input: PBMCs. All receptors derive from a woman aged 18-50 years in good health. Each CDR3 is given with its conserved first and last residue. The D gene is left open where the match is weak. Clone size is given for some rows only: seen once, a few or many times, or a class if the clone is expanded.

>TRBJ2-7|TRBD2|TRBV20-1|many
CSALLATSGDEQYF
TGCAGTGCCCTACTAGCGACGAGTGGGGACGAGCAGTACTTC
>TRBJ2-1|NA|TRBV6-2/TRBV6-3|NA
CAISPTSPNNEQFF
TGTGCCATCTCCCCAACTAGCCCCAACAATGAGCAGTTCTTC
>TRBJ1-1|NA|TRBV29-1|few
CSVARDTEAFF
TGCAGCGTGGCCAGAGACACTGAAGCTTTCTTT
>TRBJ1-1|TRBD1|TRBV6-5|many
CASSYSRDSTEAFF
TGTGCCAGCAGTTACTCCAGGGACAGCACTGAAGCTTTCTTT
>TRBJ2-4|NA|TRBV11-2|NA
CASSLIGAKNIQYF
TGTGCCAGCAGCTTAATAGGGGCCAAAAACATTCAGTACTTC
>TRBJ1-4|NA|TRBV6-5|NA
CASRPPGEKLFF
TGTGCCAGCAGACCCCCGGGTGAAAAACTGTTTTTT
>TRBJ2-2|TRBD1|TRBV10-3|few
CAIGRQGSTGELFF
TGTGCCATCGGGAGACAGGGGTCCACCGGGGAGCTGTTTTTT
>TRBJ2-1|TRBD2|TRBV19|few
CASRNGLAGYNEQFF
TGTGCCAGTAGGAACGGACTAGCGGGCTACAATGAGCAGTTCTTC
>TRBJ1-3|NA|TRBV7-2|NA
CANSLIIGAGNTIYF
TGTGCCAACAGCTTAATTATCGGGGCTGGAAACACCATATATTTT
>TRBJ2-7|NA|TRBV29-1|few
CSAGPGTGSYEQYF
TGCAGCGCAGGCCCGGGCACCGGGTCCTACGAGCAGTACTTC
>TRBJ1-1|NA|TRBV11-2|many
CASSPSPNTEAFF
TGTGCCAGCAGCCCGTCACCTAACACTGAAGCTTTCTTT
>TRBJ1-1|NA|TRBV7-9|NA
CASSLRGGPGDTEAFF
TGTGCCAGCAGCTTACGTGGGGGCCCAGGGGACACTGAAGCTTTCTTT
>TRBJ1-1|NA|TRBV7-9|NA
CASSKERNTEAFF
TGTGCCAGCAGCAAGGAAAGGAACACTGAAGCTTTCTTT
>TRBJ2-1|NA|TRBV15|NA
CATSREREDGYNEQFF
TGTGCCACCAGCAGGGAGAGGGAGGACGGTTACAATGAGCAGTTCTTC
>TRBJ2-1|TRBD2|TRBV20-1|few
CSASGARGNYNEQFF
TGCAGTGCCAGCGGGGCCCGGGGCAATTACAATGAGCAGTTCTTC
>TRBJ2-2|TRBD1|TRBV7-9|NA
CASSTGQGDTGELFF
TGTGCCAGCAGCACCGGACAGGGGGACACCGGGGAGCTGTTTTTT
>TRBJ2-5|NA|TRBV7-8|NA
CASSSTAQYF
TGTGCCAGCAGCTCGACGGCCCAGTACTTC
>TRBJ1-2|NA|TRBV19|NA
CASSILLGAGASYGYTF
TGTGCCAGTAGTATATTGCTTGGTGCGGGGGCGAGCTATGGCTACACCTTC
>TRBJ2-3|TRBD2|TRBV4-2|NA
CASSQVSGGAGDTQYF
TGTGCCAGCAGCCAAGTCAGCGGGGGGGCCGGAGATACGCAGTATTTT
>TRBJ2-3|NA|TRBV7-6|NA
CASSLALASDTQYF
TGTGCCAGCAGCTTAGCATTAGCTTCGGATACGCAGTATTTT
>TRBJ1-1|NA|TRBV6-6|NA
CASHGGGTEAFF
TGTGCCAGCCACGGAGGGGGGACTGAAGCTTTCTTT
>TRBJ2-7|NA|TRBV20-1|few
CSARSRAYYEQYF
TGCAGTGCTAGATCCAGGGCCTACTACGAGCAGTACTTC
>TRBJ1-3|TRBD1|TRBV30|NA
CAWSRGTGRGNTIYF
TGTGCCTGGAGTAGGGGGACAGGGAGAGGAAACACCATATATTTT
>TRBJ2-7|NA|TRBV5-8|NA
CASSFQQAQLRAQYF
TGTGCCAGCAGCTTCCAACAGGCTCAGCTACGCGCGCAGTACTTC
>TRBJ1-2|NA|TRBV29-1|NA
CSVTRRRGYTF
TGCAGCGTTACCCGGAGACGTGGCTACACCTTC
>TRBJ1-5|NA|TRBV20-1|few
CSASETAGIQPQHF
TGCAGTGCTAGTGAGACAGCTGGCATTCAGCCCCAGCATTTT
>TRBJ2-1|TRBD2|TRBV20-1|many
CSAEWTSGSSSYNEQFF
TGCAGTGCTGAGTGGACTAGCGGGAGTTCTTCCTACAATGAGCAGTTCTTC
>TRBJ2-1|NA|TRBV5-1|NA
CAAARAPYNEQFF
TGCGCCGCCGCAAGGGCCCCCTACAATGAGCAGTTCTTC
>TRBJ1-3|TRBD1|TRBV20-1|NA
CSASPGQEGNTIYF
TGCAGTGCTAGCCCAGGACAGGAAGGAAACACCATATATTTT
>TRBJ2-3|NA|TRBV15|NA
CATSRDPGPDTQYF
TGTGCCACCAGCAGAGATCCGGGACCAGATACGCAGTATTTT
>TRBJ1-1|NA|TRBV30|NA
CAWKSLDGGGTEAFF
TGTGCCTGGAAGAGCCTTGACGGGGGGGGCACTGAAGCTTTCTTT
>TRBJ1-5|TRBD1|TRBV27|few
CASSRSQGAYSNQPQHF
TGTGCCAGCAGTCGGTCACAGGGGGCGTATAGCAATCAGCCCCAGCATTTT
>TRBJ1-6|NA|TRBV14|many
CASSHSHHNSPLHF
TGTGCCAGCAGCCACTCACATCATAATTCACCCCTCCACTTT
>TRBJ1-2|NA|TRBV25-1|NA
CASTGTNNYGYTF
TGTGCCAGCACGGGGACAAACAACTATGGCTACACCTTC
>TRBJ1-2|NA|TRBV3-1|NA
CASSHDEGISYGYTF
TGTGCCAGCAGCCATGACGAGGGGATTAGTTATGGCTACACCTTC
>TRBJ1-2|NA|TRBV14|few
CASSQELGAPYYGYTF
TGTGCCAGCAGCCAAGAACTCGGGGCGCCCTACTATGGCTACACCTTC
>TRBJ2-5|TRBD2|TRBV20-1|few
CSGAGGTLQETQYF
TGCAGTGGAGCGGGAGGGACTTTACAAGAGACCCAGTACTTC
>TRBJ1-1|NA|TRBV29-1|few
CSGRGANTEAFF
TGCAGCGGGCGGGGTGCGAACACTGAAGCTTTCTTT